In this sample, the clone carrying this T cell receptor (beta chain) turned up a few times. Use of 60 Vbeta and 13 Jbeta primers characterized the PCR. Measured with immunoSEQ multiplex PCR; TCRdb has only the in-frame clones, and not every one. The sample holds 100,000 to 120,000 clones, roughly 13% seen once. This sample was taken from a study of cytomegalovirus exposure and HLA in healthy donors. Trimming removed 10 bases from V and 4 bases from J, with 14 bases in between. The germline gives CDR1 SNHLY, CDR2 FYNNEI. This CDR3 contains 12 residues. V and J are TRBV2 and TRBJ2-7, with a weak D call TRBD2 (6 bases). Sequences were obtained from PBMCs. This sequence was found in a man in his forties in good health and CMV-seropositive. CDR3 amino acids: CATAGRTYEQYF. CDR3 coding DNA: TGTGCCACCGCGGGACGAACTTACGAGCAGTACTTC.